This TCR beta chain was recovered during a study of shared clonotypes between healthy human individuals. Terminally differentiated effector memory CD45RA+ cells were left out of the naive CD8 fraction, which was CD45RO-negative and positively selected for CCR7. The protocol was immunoSEQ multiplex PCR, while the TCRdb copy is restricted to in-frame clones and leaves out a portion. Counted here are around 1.9 million clones, about 93% occurring once; the ten biggest clones make up around 1.7%. Germline V gene data show CDR1 as LNHNV and CDR2 as YYDKDF (reference sequence). Trimming cost V 0 bases and J 0 bases; bases outside gene matches: 3. This CDR3 has 16 amino acids. Points from the study as a whole: Rarefaction showed sorted-subset sequencing was incomplete despite large depth.

Concerning this clone itself: Its antigen remains unknown.

The V and J genes are TRBV15 and TRBJ2-3; 7 bases line up with TRBD1. The clonotype was recovered from a young man in good health. Some clones in this sample may be carry-over from other donors' samples. Sequencing used naive CD8+ T cells from PBMCs. CDR3: CATSREGTESTDTQYF. CDR3 sequence (DNA): TGTGCCACCAGCAGAGAGGGGACAGAAAGCACAGATACGCAGTATTTT.